This record covers a single T cell receptor beta chain. Antigen specificity is unknown. The data originate from a study of CD8 T cells in Susac syndrome. General study findings and limits: As acknowledged by the study, its TCR sequencing and HLA analysis included a relatively small number of individuals.

Treatment-naive patients with stable or active relapsing-remitting disease were the multiple sclerosis controls. Looked up from germline, CDR1 is LNHDA and CDR2 is SQIVND (reference sequence). Trimming took 0 bases from V and 6 from J, leaving 17 bases between them. The CDR3 length is 16 residues. Random hexamers were used to reverse transcribe the RNA input (roughly 0.5 to 1 ug). The amplification used immunoSEQ multiplex PCR on TCR beta CDR3; it spanned 54 Vbeta and 13 Jbeta. TCRdb independently ran MiXCR on the immunoSEQ multiplex PCR reads; one entry per CDR3 protein. The repertoire consists of fewer than 350,000 distinct CDR3 sequences, with 70% to 90% occurring once and the leading ten covering 0.2% to 0.25%.

What was sequenced was CD8+ T cells from PBMCs. The rearrangement links TRBV19 to TRBJ1-1; no firm D call. The sequence was collected from a human donor with multiple sclerosis. CDR3: CASSIDSVTPDAEAFF. As DNA, the CDR3 is TGTGCCAGTAGTATAGATTCGGTGACACCTGACGCTGAAGCTTTCTTT.